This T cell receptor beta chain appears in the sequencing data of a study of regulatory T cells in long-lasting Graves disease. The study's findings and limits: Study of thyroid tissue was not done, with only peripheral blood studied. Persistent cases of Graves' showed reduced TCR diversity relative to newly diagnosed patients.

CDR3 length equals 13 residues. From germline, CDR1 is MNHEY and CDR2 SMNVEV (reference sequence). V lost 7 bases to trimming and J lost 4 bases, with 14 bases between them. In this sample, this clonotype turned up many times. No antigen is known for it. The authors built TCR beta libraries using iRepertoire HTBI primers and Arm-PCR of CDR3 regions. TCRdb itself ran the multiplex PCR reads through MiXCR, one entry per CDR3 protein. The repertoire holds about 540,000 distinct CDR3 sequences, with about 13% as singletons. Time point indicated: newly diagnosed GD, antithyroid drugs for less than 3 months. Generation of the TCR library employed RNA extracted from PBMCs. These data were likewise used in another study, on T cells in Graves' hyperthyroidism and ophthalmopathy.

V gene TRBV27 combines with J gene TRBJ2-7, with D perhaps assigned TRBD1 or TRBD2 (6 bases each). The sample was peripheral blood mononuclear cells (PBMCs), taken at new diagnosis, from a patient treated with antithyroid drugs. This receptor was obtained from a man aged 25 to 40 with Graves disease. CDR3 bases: TGTGCCAGCAAATACAGGGAGGCTTACGAGCAGTACTTC. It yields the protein CASKYREAYEQYF.